Presented here are 14 T cell receptor beta chains from one specimen sequenced in a study of blood T cells in healthy people across ages. Next came a second PCR, run for roughly 6 to 11 cycles, which used a sample-barcoded 5' primer along with a J-beta primer mix. TCRdb reprocessed the 5' RACE reads with MiXCR, giving one entry per CDR3 protein. This sample yields around 1,700,000 distinct CDR3 sequences, of which 28% are seen a single time; roughly 8.2% belongs to the top ten. Sequences were obtained from blood. The receptors stem from a woman in her 30s in good health.

This clonotype has more than one count but fewer than ten. The V call is TRBV27, the J call TRBJ1-2; TRBD1 matches 9 bases. Germline CDR1 MNHEY, CDR2 SMNVEV (reference sequence). This CDR3 has 17 amino acids. J lost 2 bases, V lost 7 bases, and 14 bases had no gene match. In DNA, the CDR3 is TGTGCCAGCACCAGGACAGGGGCGTCTCCTTTAAACTATGGCTACACCTTC. It specifies CASTRTGASPLNYGYTF.

This clonotype was recorded once. The DNA for the CDR3 is TGTGCCAGCACCGGGGGACAGGGAAACATTCAGTACTTC. This encodes CASTGGQGNIQYF. This rearrangement joins TRBV6-6 to TRBJ2-4; 9 nucleotides line up with TRBD1. Per the germline V gene, CDR1 is MNHNY and CDR2 is SVGAGI (reference sequence). The ends lost 7 bases at V and 6 bases at J; junction bases unmatched: 4. This CDR3 has 13 amino acids.

This clonotype was seen more than once but under ten times. The V call is TRBV7-9, the J call TRBJ2-3, with 7 bases fitting TRBD2. The CDR3 loop spans 14 amino acids. CDR1 and CDR2 (germline): SEHNR, FQNEAQ (reference sequence). V lost 8 bases and J lost 6; bases outside the gene matches: 11. DNA for the CDR3: TGTGCCAGCGCTCCGGGACTATCTATTGATACGCAGTATTTT. Its protein is CASAPGLSIDTQYF.

The chain couples TRBV5-1 to TRBJ2-4, with TRBD1 matching over 7 bases. After removal of 4 bases from V and 7 bases from J, the junction contained 8 bases not matched to a gene. The CDR3 length is 14 residues. From germline, CDR1 is SGHRS and CDR2 YFSETQ. CDR3 loop: CASSSTGDWNIQYF. CDR3 nucleotide sequence: TGCGCCAGCAGCAGCACAGGGGATTGGAACATTCAGTACTTC.

This clonotype was recorded only once. The chain links TRBV20-1 to TRBJ1-2; no definite D call. Between the trimmed V and J ends, which lost 6 bases and 5 bases, there was a span of 22 bases. The CDR3 length is 15 residues. The germline V gene encodes CDR1 DFQATT and CDR2 SNEGSKA (reference sequence). CDR3 sequence: CSAVRSEAQRYGYTF. CDR3 nucleotides: TGCAGTGCAGTGAGGAGTGAGGCACAGAGGTATGGCTACACCTTC.

This clonotype was counted at least ten times. V and J are TRBV7-8 and TRBJ2-1, with 9 bases lining up with TRBD2. CDR1 is SGHVS, CDR2 FQNEAQ, per germline. The CDR3 is 13 residues long. Trimming took 3 bases from V and 10 from J; bases not matched to a gene: 4. CDR3: CASSLGLAREQFF. CDR3 nucleotide sequence: TGTGCCAGCAGCTTGGGACTAGCTCGCGAGCAGTTCTTC.

This clonotype was seen a few times. This chain's CDR3 is CSVRLAGSTDTQYF. CDR3 sequence (DNA): TGCAGCGTCCGACTAGCGGGAAGCACAGATACGCAGTATTTT. V usage is TRBV29-1 and J usage is TRBJ2-3; 11 bases line up with TRBD2. The CDR3 loop spans 14 amino acids. Looked up from germline, CDR1 is SQVTM and CDR2 is ANQGSEA. Trimming at V came to 6 bases and at J to 0 bases, leaving 2 bases not matched to a gene.

This clonotype has a handful of counts. Germline and junction disagree at one end, which may indicate a read error. The chain uses TRBV7-9 and TRBJ2-5; 8 bases are a match to TRBD1. The germline V gene encodes CDR1 SEHNR and CDR2 FQNEAQ (reference sequence). The CDR3 runs to 15 residues. DNA for the CDR3: TGTTCCAGCAGCTTGTGGACAGGGAATGCGGAGACCCAGTACTTC. It is translated as CSSSLWTGNAETQYF.

As concerns this clonotype: A read error is possible here, since a much larger clone lies one base away. V is TRBV6-2 or TRBV6-3 and J is TRBJ2-7, with D possibly TRBD1 on 5 matching bases. This CDR3 contains 12 residues. CDR1 and CDR2 (germline): MNHEY, SVGEGT. V was cut by 10 bases and J by 0 bases, with 10 bases left in between. The DNA of the CDR3 is TGTGCCACCACAGGCAACTCCTACGAGCAGTACTTC. This gives the protein CATTGNSYEQYF.

CDR3 residues: CASSRTGLAGGETQYF. The CDR3 DNA follows: TGTGCCAGCAGTCGCACCGGACTAGCGGGAGGAGAGACCCAGTACTTC. The chain is built from TRBV27 and TRBJ2-5; 14 nucleotides match TRBD2. V shed 5 bases, J shed 4 bases, and the junction held 6 bases outside the gene matches. This CDR3 is 16 amino acids long. The V gene's germline CDR1 is MNHEY and CDR2 SMNVEV (reference sequence).

A word on this clonotype: The junction departs from germline at one end; a sequencing error may be responsible. The chain joins TRBV5-1 to TRBJ2-7; no clear D. This CDR3 comprises 14 residues. CDR1 and CDR2 from the germline V gene are SGHRS and YFSETQ. This chain's CDR3 is CASSTLETRYGQYF. For the CDR3, the DNA is TGCGCCAGCAGCACCCTAGAGACCCGCTACGGGCAGTACTTC.

The rearrangement joins TRBV5-5 to TRBJ1-3; D is ambiguous. CDR1 SGHKS and CDR2 YYEKEE come from the germline V gene (reference sequence). This CDR3 has 14 residues. V lost 3 bases to trimming and J lost 3 bases, with 10 bases between them. CDR3 residues: CASSSPWGGNTIYF. CDR3 in DNA: TGTGCCAGCAGCTCACCCTGGGGTGGAAACACCATATATTTT.

This clonotype was seen ten or more times. The chain employs TRBV7-2 and TRBJ2-7; D is undetermined. Trimming removed 5 bases from V and 7 bases from J, with 12 bases in between. CDR3 length: 12 amino acids. Germline V lookup: CDR1 SGHTA, CDR2 FQGNSA. The CDR3 loop reads CASSPSGWEQYF. CDR3 bases: TGTGCCAGCAGCCCTTCTGGATGGGAGCAGTACTTC.

This clonotype has just a few counts. V is TRBV28 and J is TRBJ2-1; perhaps TRBD1 as D (5 bases). Germline assignment: CDR1 MDHEN and CDR2 SYDVKM. Trimming removed 3 bases from V and 0 bases from J, with 12 bases in between. This CDR3 contains 16 residues. CDR3 sequence (DNA): TGTGCCAGCAGTTTTCTGACAGCGAGCTCCTACAATGAGCAGTTCTTC. Amino acids: CASSFLTASSYNEQFF.